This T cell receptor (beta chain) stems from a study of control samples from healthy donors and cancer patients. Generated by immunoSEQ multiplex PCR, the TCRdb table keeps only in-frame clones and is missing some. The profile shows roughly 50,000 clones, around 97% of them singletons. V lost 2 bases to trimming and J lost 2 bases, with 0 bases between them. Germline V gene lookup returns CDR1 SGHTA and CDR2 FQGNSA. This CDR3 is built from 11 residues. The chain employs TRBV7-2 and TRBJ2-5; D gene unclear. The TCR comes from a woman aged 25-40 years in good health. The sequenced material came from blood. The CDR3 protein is CASSLQETQYF. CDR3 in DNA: TGTGCCAGCAGCTTACAAGAGACCCAGTACTTC.